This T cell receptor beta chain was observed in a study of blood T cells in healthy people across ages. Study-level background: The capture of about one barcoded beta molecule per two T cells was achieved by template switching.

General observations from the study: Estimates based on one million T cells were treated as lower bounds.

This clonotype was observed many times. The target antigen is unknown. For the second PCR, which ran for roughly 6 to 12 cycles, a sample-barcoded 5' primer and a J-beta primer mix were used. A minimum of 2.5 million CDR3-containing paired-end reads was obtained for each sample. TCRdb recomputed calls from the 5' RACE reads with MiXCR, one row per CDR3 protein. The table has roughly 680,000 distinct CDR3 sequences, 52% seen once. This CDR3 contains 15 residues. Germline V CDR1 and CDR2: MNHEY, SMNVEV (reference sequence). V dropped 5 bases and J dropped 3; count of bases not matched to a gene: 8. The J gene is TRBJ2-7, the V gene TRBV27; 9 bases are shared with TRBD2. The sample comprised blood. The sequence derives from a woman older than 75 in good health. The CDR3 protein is CASSPRASGIYEQYF. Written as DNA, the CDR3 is TGTGCCAGCAGTCCAAGGGCTAGCGGGATCTACGAGCAGTACTTC.